The 3 T cell receptor beta chains below come from one sample, sequenced in a study of cytomegalovirus exposure and HLA in healthy donors. Primers: 60 Vbeta forward and 13 Jbeta reverse. The assay was immunoSEQ multiplex PCR, and TCRdb's table has in-frame clones only and misses some. The data hold roughly 190,000 clones, with roughly 68% observed a single time. Sequencing was performed on PBMCs. The receptors stem from a woman aged 25 to 39 in good health and CMV-seronegative.

This clone has just a few counts. The chain is built from TRBV5-5 and TRBJ1-5; maybe TRBD1 (5 bases). Germline values: CDR1 SGHKS, CDR2 YYEKEE (reference sequence). V lost 7 bases, J lost 11 bases, and 16 bases lay in between. CDR3 length: 12 amino acids. The chain's CDR3 is CASGLSGEAQHF. The DNA for the CDR3 is TGTGCCAGCGGTTTATCGGGGGAGGCCCAGCATTTT.

The chain couples TRBV7-6 to TRBJ1-1, with 9 bases matching TRBD1. Unmatched junction bases numbered 3, after V lost 5 bases and J lost 2 bases. The CDR3 consists of 14 residues. The germline V gene has CDR1 SGHVS and CDR2 FNYEAQ. CDR3: CASSQGQGNTEAFF. The CDR3 coding sequence is TGTGCCAGCAGCCAGGGACAGGGCAACACTGAAGCTTTCTTT. Complete variable domain (other parts from reference TRBV7-6 and TRBJ1-1): GAGVSQSPRYKVTKRGQDVALRCDPISGHVSLYWYRQALGQGPEFLTYFNYEAQQDKSGLPNDRFSAERPEGSISTLTIQRTEQRDSAMYRCASSQGQGNTEAFFGQGTRLTVV.

V and J are TRBV5-4 and TRBJ2-7, with 7 positions matching TRBD2. The CDR3 length is 15 residues. Germline V gene sequence: CDR1 SGHNT, CDR2 YYREEE (reference sequence). The J segment lost 2 bases and the V segment lost 4 bases, leaving 9 bases of the junction unmatched. The CDR3 protein is CASSPRAGETYEQYF. CDR3 nucleotide sequence: TGTGCCAGCAGCCCCAGGGCGGGAGAGACCTACGAGCAGTACTTC. The full variable domain, with the rest looked up from reference TRBV5-4 and TRBJ2-7, is ETGVTQSPTHLIKTRGQQVTLRCSSQSGHNTVSWYQQALGQGPQFIFQYYREEENGRGNFPPRFSGLQFPNYSSELNVNALELDDSALYLCASSPRAGETYEQYFGPGTRLTVT.